The 32 T cell receptor beta chains given below trace back to one sample, sequenced in a study of T cells in Graves' hyperthyroidism and ophthalmopathy. RNA transcripts served as the template for amplifying TCR beta CDR3 regions. Researchers ran a first-round RT-PCR on the TCR CDR3 using the HTBI primer set. TCRdb fed the multiplex PCR reads into MiXCR, producing one record per CDR3 protein. The table records over 500,000 distinct CDR3 sequences, around 15% of them present only once. The sequencing input was blood. These receptors were obtained from a woman between 40 and 55 years old with Graves' hyperthyroidism.

This clonotype occurred many times. This sequence joins TRBV12-3 or TRBV12-4 and TRBJ2-5; a weak D match, TRBD2 (5 bases). CDR3 length equals 13 residues. Deletions cut 2 bases from V and 7 bases from J, with 11 bases between. The CDR3, as DNA: TGTGCCAGCAGTTTACACGGAGGTGGGACCCAGTACTTC. Its protein is CASSLHGGGTQYF.

This clonotype has a count of ten or more. The J gene is TRBJ2-7, the V gene TRBV3-1; TRBD1 matches 9 bases. The CDR3 is 15 residues long. Germline loops: CDR1 LGHDT, CDR2 YNNKEL (reference sequence). The V and J ends lost 3 bases and 4 bases, in that order; junction bases with no gene match: 7. CDR3 sequence reads: CASSQGGTGIYEQYF. The DNA of the CDR3 is TGTGCCAGCAGCCAGGGGGGGACAGGGATATACGAGCAGTACTTC.

This clonotype was seen ten or more times. This chain joins TRBV6-1 and TRBJ2-7, with D tentatively TRBD1 (6 bases). The CDR3 is made up of 12 amino acids. The V end was cut by 8 bases, the J end by 6 bases, with 14 bases between. Germline CDR1 is MNHNS and CDR2 is SASEGT. The CDR3 nucleotides read TGTGCCAGCCTTTTTGGGGGCGGCGAGCAGTACTTC. This gives the protein CASLFGGGEQYF.

This clonotype has ten or more counts. This chain uses TRBV5-1 with TRBJ1-4; D not resolved. Trimming cost V 0 bases and J 5 bases, with 8 bases left between them. CDR3 length: 14 amino acids. Germline values: CDR1 SGHRS, CDR2 YFSETQ. CDR3 region: CASSLETPNEKLFF. The CDR3 DNA follows: TGCGCCAGCAGCTTGGAGACGCCGAATGAAAAACTGTTTTTT.

This chain connects TRBV28 to TRBJ2-2; the D call may be TRBD1 or TRBD2 (5 bases each). The CDR3 is made up of 15 amino acids. Germline loops: CDR1 MDHEN, CDR2 SYDVKM. V shed 7 bases and J shed 7 bases, with 19 bases lying between them. CDR3 residues: CASKPGATTGGELFF. The CDR3 region has the DNA TGTGCCAGCAAACCCGGGGCTACGACGGGCGGGGAGCTGTTTTTT.

The chain's CDR3 is CASRGTSGTYNEQFF. In nucleotides, the CDR3 is TGTGCCAGCAGGGGGACTAGCGGGACATACAATGAGCAGTTCTTC. The chain combines TRBV2 with TRBJ2-1, with 13 bases identical to TRBD2. V lost 6 bases, J lost 4 bases, and 3 bases stayed unmatched. Germline CDR1 is SNHLY and CDR2 is FYNNEI. The CDR3 sequence is 15 residues long.

This clonotype was counted only a few times. V usage is TRBV5-6 and J usage is TRBJ1-3, with D uncertain. Germline assignment: CDR1 SGHDT and CDR2 YYEEEE. Between the trimmed V and J ends, which lost 2 bases and 4 bases, there was a span of 10 bases. The CDR3 runs 14 residues. The CDR3 loop is CASSFQDSGNTIYF. CDR3 nucleotides: TGTGCCAGCAGCTTCCAAGATTCAGGAAACACCATATATTTT.

This clonotype was picked up many times. V is TRBV2 and J is TRBJ1-4; D is perhaps TRBD1 (5 bases). The V end lost 2 bases, the J end lost 7 bases, and 20 bases lay between the germline ends. Looked up from germline, CDR1 is SNHLY and CDR2 is FYNNEI. The CDR3 has 17 residues. This CDR3 reads CASSELILPGSGEKLFF. The CDR3 nucleotides read TGTGCCAGCAGTGAATTGATCCTGCCAGGGTCGGGTGAAAAACTGTTTTTT.

This clonotype was found many times. The CDR3 spells CASSVGQGPYNEQFF. In nucleotides, the CDR3 is TGCGCCAGCAGCGTCGGACAGGGACCCTACAATGAGCAGTTCTTC. The V call is TRBV5-1, the J call TRBJ2-1, with 8 nucleotides matching TRBD1. The CDR3 extends over 15 amino acids. The V gene's germline CDR1 is SGHRS and CDR2 YFSETQ. V shed 4 bases and J 2 bases; nucleotides not matched to a gene: 5. Filled out from reference TRBV5-1 and TRBJ2-1, the complete variable domain reads KAGVTQTPRYLIKTRGQQVTLSCSPISGHRSVSWYQQTPGQGLQFLFEYFSETQRNKGNFPGRFSGRQFSNSRSEMNVSTLELGDSALYLCASSVGQGPYNEQFFGPGTRLTVL.

This clonotype occurred many times. This chain joins TRBV2 and TRBJ1-4, with D maybe TRBD1 (5 bases). The germline CDR1 and CDR2 sequences are SNHLY and FYNNEI. The CDR3 covers 15 residues. V lost 1 base, J lost 5 bases, and 11 bases lay in between. CDR3 amino acids: CASSEGSGKNEKLFF. DNA for the CDR3: TGTGCCAGCAGTGAAGGCTCAGGGAAGAATGAAAAACTGTTTTTT.

This clonotype was counted at least ten times. CDR3 in amino acids: CASSYSDGPPDTQYF. For the CDR3, the DNA is TGTGCCAGCAGTTACTCAGACGGGCCCCCAGATACGCAGTATTTT. The chain is built from TRBV6-5 and TRBJ2-3; D call uncertain. Per the germline V gene, CDR1 is MNHEY and CDR2 is SVGAGI. The CDR3 loop spans 15 amino acids. Trimming cost V 0 bases and J 4 bases, with 11 bases left between them.

This clonotype was counted ten times or more. The rearrangement joins TRBV6-1 to TRBJ2-7, with D uncertain. Germline V gene sequence: CDR1 MNHNS, CDR2 SASEGT. With 1 base removed from V and 4 bases from J, the gap between germline ends came to 17 bases. This CDR3 comprises 16 residues. The chain's CDR3 is CASSEEAPLLEYEQYF. The DNA of the CDR3 is TGTGCCAGCAGTGAAGAGGCACCGTTATTGGAGTACGAGCAGTACTTC.

This clonotype was detected ten times or more. V and J are TRBV27 and TRBJ1-6; D is unresolved. Trimming took 3 bases from V and 4 from J, leaving 10 bases between them. Germline CDR1 is MNHEY and CDR2 is SMNVEV (reference sequence). This CDR3 has 15 residues. The CDR3 DNA follows: TGTGCCAGCAGTTTGCAACCGTTGTATAATTCACCCCTCCACTTT. Its protein is CASSLQPLYNSPLHF.

At least ten counts were recorded for this clonotype. The rearrangement links TRBV28 to TRBJ2-7; D might be TRBD1 (6 bases). This CDR3 spans 14 amino acids. CDR1 and CDR2 from the germline V gene are MDHEN and SYDVKM. Between the trimmed V and J ends, which lost 6 bases and 3 bases, there was a span of 15 bases. The CDR3 region is CASRTGTPNYEQYF. The CDR3 coding sequence is TGTGCCAGCAGGACCGGGACACCAAACTACGAGCAGTACTTC.

This clonotype was seen repeatedly, ten times or more. The chain combines TRBV27 with TRBJ2-1, with TRBD2 matching over 7 bases. CDR1 MNHEY and CDR2 SMNVEV come from the germline V gene (reference sequence). Trimming removed 8 bases from V and 4 bases from J; junction bases left unmatched: 11. CDR3 length: 15 residues. The CDR3 protein is CASRRLADVYNEQFF. The CDR3 DNA follows: TGTGCCAGCCGTCGACTAGCCGACGTTTACAATGAGCAGTTCTTC.

The sample holds a few counts of this clonotype. The rearrangement uses TRBV10-3 and TRBJ2-7, with 7 positions matching TRBD2. This CDR3 is 15 amino acids long. The V gene's germline CDR1 is ENHRY and CDR2 SYGVKD. This CDR3 reads CASTIGGDYSYEQYF. DNA of the CDR3: TGTGCTTCCACCATAGGCGGGGACTATTCCTACGAGCAGTACTTC.

This clonotype was counted ten times or more. The rearrangement links TRBV28 to TRBJ2-3; 8 positions match TRBD2. Looked up from germline, CDR1 is MDHEN and CDR2 is SYDVKM. Trimming cost V 5 bases and J 4 bases; bases outside gene matches: 11. CDR3 length: 16 amino acids. The CDR3 coding sequence is TGTGCCAGCAGTCAACCCGGGACTAGGAGCCCAGATACGCAGTATTTT. It yields the protein CASSQPGTRSPDTQYF.

The rearrangement joins TRBV4-2 to TRBJ2-2; no clear D gene. CDR3 length equals 17 residues. V lost 2 bases to trimming and J lost 4 bases, with 17 bases between them. Germline values: CDR1 LGHNA, CDR2 YNFKEQ. The CDR3 is CASSQIVSRVGTGELFF. The CDR3 nucleotides are TGTGCCAGCAGCCAAATAGTCTCGAGAGTAGGCACCGGGGAGCTGTTTTTT.

Ten or more counts support this clonotype. This rearrangement joins TRBV3-1 to TRBJ2-7; no clear D. V lost 1 base and J lost 2, with 9 bases in between. The CDR3 consists of 14 residues. CDR1 and CDR2 (germline): LGHDT, YNNKEL (reference sequence). CDR3 in amino acids: CASSQGDLAYEQYF. DNA for the CDR3: TGTGCCAGCAGCCAAGGCGACCTTGCCTACGAGCAGTACTTC.

This clonotype was detected a few times. The chain has TRBV28 and TRBJ1-6, with 10 bases lining up with TRBD1. With 6 bases clipped from V and 9 bases from J, the junction kept 8 bases outside the gene matches. CDR1 is MDHEN, CDR2 SYDVKM, per germline. The CDR3 loop spans 15 amino acids. The DNA of the CDR3 is TGTGCCAGCAGCATCCCCGGGACAGGGGTTTCACCCCTCCACTTT. Translating it yields CASSIPGTGVSPLHF.

The chain employs TRBV9 and TRBJ2-1, with D hard to call. This CDR3 comprises 14 residues. V was trimmed by 1 base and J by 4 bases, leaving 9 bases between them. Germline loops: CDR1 SGDLS, CDR2 YYNGEE. The CDR3 loop reads CASSVYGTYNEQFF. The CDR3 DNA reads TGTGCCAGCAGCGTATACGGAACGTACAATGAGCAGTTCTTC.

This clonotype has ten or more counts. This sequence joins TRBV30 and TRBJ2-7; a possible D gene is TRBD1 (5 bases). Trimming stripped 0 bases from V and 3 bases from J, with 12 bases between. The CDR3 has 14 amino acids. The germline gives CDR1 GTSNPN, CDR2 SVGIG (reference sequence). The CDR3 DNA reads as TGTGCCTGGAGTGTCGAAGGGGCCGGCTACGAGCAGTACTTC. Protein product: CAWSVEGAGYEQYF.

The genes are TRBV30 and TRBJ1-6; TRBD1 matches at 8 bases. The CDR3 extends over 13 amino acids. Losses at the gene ends were 5 bases for V and 6 bases for J; bases not matched to a gene: 3. Germline CDR1 is GTSNPN and CDR2 is SVGIG (reference sequence). The CDR3 sequence is CAWGRGLNSPLHF. Here the CDR3 DNA reads TGTGCCTGGGGCAGGGGGCTTAATTCACCCCTCCACTTT.

This clonotype was observed a few times. V and J are TRBV19 and TRBJ2-5; 13 positions match TRBD2. CDR3 size: 16 residues. Unmatched junction bases numbered 6, after V lost 5 bases and J lost 3 bases. The germline gives CDR1 LNHDA, CDR2 SQIVND (reference sequence). The DNA for the CDR3 is TGTGCCAGTAGTTCAACCGGGACTAGCGGGGAAGAGACCCAGTACTTC. Translation: CASSSTGTSGEETQYF.

The V and J genes are TRBV6-2 or TRBV6-3 and TRBJ2-1, with 7 bases fitting TRBD2. Germline-derived CDR1 and CDR2 are MNHEY and SVGEGT. The ends lost 7 bases at V and 8 bases at J; junction bases unmatched: 8. The CDR3 is 13 residues long. For the CDR3, the DNA is TGTGCCAGCAAATCGGGTCGGGGGGATGAGCAGTTCTTC. It codes for CASKSGRGDEQFF.

This clonotype was found many times. The CDR3 nucleotides are TGCAGCGGGGGACAGAGTAACACTGAAGCTTTCTTT. It specifies CSGGQSNTEAFF. The rearrangement uses TRBV29-1 and TRBJ1-1, with 7 bases identical to TRBD1. The length of the CDR3 is 12 residues. The germline gives CDR1 SQVTM, CDR2 ANQGSEA. With 7 bases clipped from V and 2 bases from J, the junction kept 4 bases outside the gene matches. The full variable domain, in which reference TRBV29-1 and TRBJ1-1 provide the parts outside the CDR3, is SAVISQKPSRDICQRGTSLTIQCQVDSQVTMMFWYRQQPGQSLTLIATANQGSEATYESGFVIDKFPISRPNLTFSTLTVSNMSPEDSSIYLCSGGQSNTEAFFGQGTRLTVV.

This clonotype was picked up many times. The chain employs TRBV28 and TRBJ2-1, with 11 nucleotides matching TRBD2. This CDR3 has 16 amino acids. J gave up 4 bases and V 5 bases, and 7 bases lay outside the gene matches. CDR1 and CDR2 (germline): MDHEN, SYDVKM. The CDR3 here is CASSAPGLAVYNEQFF. Here the CDR3 DNA reads TGTGCCAGCAGTGCACCGGGACTAGCGGTATACAATGAGCAGTTCTTC.

A few counts support this clonotype. The chain carries TRBV29-1 and TRBJ2-5; 8 bases are a match to TRBD1. The CDR3 spans 12 residues. Germline CDR1 is SQVTM and CDR2 is ANQGSEA. V gave up 7 bases and J gave up 1 base; unmatched junction bases: 2. The CDR3 sequence: CSGGTGQETQYF. The CDR3 DNA sequence: TGCAGCGGAGGGACAGGCCAAGAGACCCAGTACTTC.

The rearrangement links TRBV6-1 to TRBJ2-3, with TRBD2 identical over 9 bases. CDR3 length equals 15 residues. Germline V gene data show CDR1 as MNHNS and CDR2 as SASEGT. With 5 bases clipped from V and 5 bases from J, the junction kept 8 bases outside the gene matches. The CDR3 region is CASSRISGRIDTQYF. In nucleotides, the CDR3 is TGTGCCAGCAGTAGAATTAGCGGGAGAATAGATACGCAGTATTTT.

This clonotype was seen many times. V gene TRBV12-3 or TRBV12-4 combines with J gene TRBJ2-1; 14 positions agree with TRBD2. The CDR3 length is 16 residues. The junction had 5 bases not matched to a gene; V was cut back by 5 bases and J by 5 bases. The CDR3 sequence is CASSPPGLAGDNEQFF. CDR3 bases: TGTGCCAGCAGTCCGCCGGGACTAGCGGGAGACAATGAGCAGTTCTTC.

The chain uses TRBV28 and TRBJ1-1, with a tentative D call TRBD1 (6 bases). CDR1 and CDR2 (germline): MDHEN, SYDVKM. This CDR3 is built from 14 residues. The V gene lost 5 bases and the J gene lost 3 bases, with 13 bases spanning the gap. CDR3 nucleotides: TGTGCCAGCAGTAACCAGGGGTCCTACACTGAAGCTTTCTTT. Amino acids: CASSNQGSYTEAFF.

Many counts were recorded for this clonotype. The chain carries TRBV28 and TRBJ2-6; tentatively, D is TRBD1 (6 bases). The CDR3 extends over 18 amino acids. Germline CDR1 MDHEN, CDR2 SYDVKM. V dropped 5 bases and J dropped 0 bases, with 17 bases sitting between them. CDR3 nucleotide sequence: TGTGCCAGCAGTCCTCAGGGAACAGGGAGCTCTGGGGCCAACGTCCTGACTTTC. This translates into CASSPQGTGSSGANVLTF.